This is a list of T cell receptor beta chains from one sample in a study of tumor-infiltrating lymphocytes in primary liver carcinoma. TCRdb ran MiXCR on the multiplex PCR reads and lists one entry per CDR3 protein. The sample lists tens of thousands of distinct CDR3 sequences, about two thirds occurring once. The source material was liver tumor tissue from sampling region 4. The receptors were gathered from a woman aged 55-75 years with primary liver carcinoma and hepatitis B virus infection. Both conserved end residues are part of each CDR3. D genes are given only for firm matches. Clone size is not always given. Where it is, it says once, few, many or a class for expanded clones.

V gene,J gene,clone size,D gene,CDR3 DNA,CDR3 protein
TRBV7-8,TRBJ2-1,-,-,TGTGCCAGCAGCCTACTGATGGAGCTCAATGAGCAGTTCTTC,CASSLLMELNEQFF
TRBV18,TRBJ2-1,few,-,TGTGCCAGCTCACGGGTGAATGAGCAGTTCTTC,CASSRVNEQFF
TRBV18,TRBJ2-3,-,TRBD1,TGTGCCAGCTCACGGACAGGAGCTAGCACAGATACGCAGTATTTT,CASSRTGASTDTQYF
TRBV29-1,TRBJ1-1,-,-,TGCAGTGTTTGTGACAGTCACACTGAAGCTTTCTTT,CSVCDSHTEAFF
TRBV5-6,TRBJ2-3,many,TRBD2,TGTGCCAGCAGCTTGGGGCCACTAGCGGGAGGAGATACGCAGTATTTT,CASSLGPLAGGDTQYF
TRBV6-1,TRBJ2-1,-,-,TGTGCCACCCCCCCGACGGGGAGGAGGGTCCTTGTGCAGTTCTTC,CATPPTGRRVLVQFF
TRBV12-3/TRBV12-4,TRBJ2-5,-,-,TGTGCCAACATCCTAGAGACCCAGTACTTC,CANILETQYF
TRBV7-9,TRBJ2-2,-,-,TGTGCCAGCAGCTTATACGCGGGAAGCATCGGGGAGATGTTTTTT,CASSLYAGSIGEMFF
TRBV7-8,TRBJ1-1,-,-,TGTGCCAGGAGCCGAGGCCCGGTGGGGACAAACACTGAAGCTTTCTTT,CARSRGPVGTNTEAFF
TRBV12-3/TRBV12-4,TRBJ2-7,-,-,TGTGTCAGCACCCCGGGACCTCCTGGCGAGCAGTACTTC,CVSTPGPPGEQYF
TRBV7-9,TRBJ2-4,-,-,TGTGCCAGCGGCTTAAGGTCTACGGGGGTGGTTATTCAGTACTTC,CASGLRSTGVVIQYF
TRBV28,TRBJ1-2,-,-,TGTGCTAGCAGTTTCGGTTCGGGACGACATGGCTACACCTTC,CASSFGSGRHGYTF
TRBV28,TRBJ2-7,many,TRBD2,TGTGCCAGCACCTATGGGACTAGCGGGAGTGGAGAGCAGTACTTC,CASTYGTSGSGEQYF
TRBV13,TRBJ2-7,-,-,TGTGCCAGCAGCTTGAGCGAGAGCTCCCACGAGCAATACTTC,CASSLSESSHEQYF
TRBV6-5,TRBJ2-7,few,TRBD1,TGTGCCAATCTTCCTGGACAGGGTTCGAACGAGCAGTACTTC,CANLPGQGSNEQYF
TRBV5-4,TRBJ2-1,-,-,TGTGCCAGCAGCCCACGTAGCGGAAGGGCAAATGAGCAGTTCTTC,CASSPRSGRANEQFF
TRBV20-1,TRBJ2-7,-,-,TGCAGTGCTAGAGATTTGGACAGGGCCCTAGCGGGGAGCTACGAGCAGTACTTC,CSARDLDRALAGSYEQYF
TRBV7-9,TRBJ2-7,-,TRBD2,TGTGCCAGCAGCTTAGTGCGCGGGGAGGGATCCTACGGGCAGTACTTC,CASSLVRGEGSYGQYF
TRBV4-2,TRBJ1-6,-,-,TGTGCCAGCAGCCAAGACCCGGAACACGGGAATTCACCCATCCACTTT,CASSQDPEHGNSPIHF
TRBV11-3,TRBJ2-3,-,-,TGTGCCAGCAGCTTCATGATTAGCACAGATACGCGGTATTTT,CASSFMISTDTRYF
TRBV11-2,TRBJ2-1,-,TRBD2,TGTGCCAGCAGCAGGGGACTAGCGGAAGGGCGGGGGGATGAGCAGTTCTTC,CASSRGLAEGRGDEQFF
TRBV11-2,TRBJ2-3,-,TRBD2,TGTATCAGCAGCACTGGACTAGCGGGCCCAGATACGCAGTATTTT,CISSTGLAGPDTQYF
TRBV4-1,TRBJ2-1,-,TRBD2,TGTGCCAGCAGCGGGGCTAGCGTCTCCTACAATGAGCAGTTCTTC,CASSGASVSYNEQFF
TRBV5-6,TRBJ2-1,-,-,TGCGCCATCAGCTCACTCACCCAGCTCAGCTTAAATGAGCAGTTCTTC,CAISSLTQLSLNEQFF
TRBV11-2,TRBJ2-1,-,-,TGTGCCAGCAGCAGGAGACTATCCTTTTACAATGAGCAGTTCTTC,CASSRRLSFYNEQFF
TRBV6-1,TRBJ1-2,-,-,TGTGCCAGTACCCGGGAAAGGCCGACAAATGGCTACATCTTC,CASTRERPTNGYIF
TRBV12-3/TRBV12-4,TRBJ2-3,-,-,TGTGCCATCAGTGACGCAGGGCCAGGGAGAGCCTATACGCAGTATTTT,CAISDAGPGRAYTQYF
TRBV11-2,TRBJ2-5,medium-sized,-,TGTGCCAGCAGCCAACCTTGGGGAGCGTACCAAGAGACCCAGTACTTC,CASSQPWGAYQETQYF
TRBV5-4,TRBJ2-7,-,-,TGTGCCAGCAGTGCGGGAAGGATACCCTACGAGCAGCACTTC,CASSAGRIPYEQHF
TRBV11-2,TRBJ2-5,medium-sized,TRBD2,TGTGCCAGCAGCTGGACTAGCGGGCAAGAGACCCAGTACTTC,CASSWTSGQETQYF
TRBV30,TRBJ2-3,-,TRBD2,TGTGCCTGGCAACCGGGACTATCACGCGCAGATACGCAATATTTT,CAWQPGLSRADTQYF
TRBV21-1,TRBJ2-2,many,-,TGTGCCAGCAGAACAGGGAACGGGTCCGGGGAGCTGTTTTTT,CASRTGNGSGELFF
TRBV29-1,TRBJ2-1,-,-,TGCAGCGGGAGGACATCGGACGTTGAGCTGTTCTTC,CSGRTSDVELFF
TRBV29-1,TRBJ1-2,many,-,TGCAGCGCCCCTGACGGGCCTTACAACTATGGCTACACCTTC,CSAPDGPYNYGYTF
TRBV6-1,TRBJ2-2,-,TRBD2,TGTGCCAGCAGTGTAAGGCCTAGCGGGAGTATTTCCGGGGAGCTATTTTTT,CASSVRPSGSISGELFF
TRBV5-1,TRBJ2-1,-,-,TGCGCCAGGAGCCTACCGGACTATTTTGAGCGGTTCTTC,CARSLPDYFERFF
TRBV5-1,TRBJ2-5,-,TRBD1,TGCGCCAGCAGCTACGGGGACAGGGGAGGTGAGACCCAGTACTTC,CASSYGDRGGETQYF
TRBV6-5,TRBJ1-1,-,-,TGTGCCAGCACTATTAGACTGGGACATCCGAATACTGGAGCTTTCTTT,CASTIRLGHPNTGAFF
TRBV29-1,TRBJ2-1,-,-,TGCATCGTTCCTGTCACCCCACGGGGAGGTCGGGAGCAGTTCTTC,CIVPVTPRGGREQFF
TRBV14,TRBJ2-7,-,TRBD1,TGTGCCAGCAGCCCACGCCGGACAGGGGCCTACGAGCAGTACTTC,CASSPRRTGAYEQYF
TRBV29-1,TRBJ2-7,-,TRBD1,TGCAGCCTCCGACGGACAGGGGCTCCTGGCTACGAGCAGTACTTT,CSLRRTGAPGYEQYF